This TCR beta chain originates from a study of T cell responses to AZD1222 COVID-19 vaccine. General study results and limits: Repertoire sampling happened only post peak T cell response.

Repertoires were generated with immunoSEQ multiplex PCR, while TCRdb's copy carries only in-frame clones and drops some. The top ten clones hold roughly 7% of a sample with over 100,000 clones, roughly nine tenths of them seen once. Worth noting for this clone: The antigen remains unidentified.

The source was peripheral blood, collected on day 0 of AZD1222 vaccination. This sequence was found in an adult in good health.

The CDR3 spells CATSEDKGPDTQYF. In DNA, the CDR3 is TGTGCCACCAGTGAAGATAAGGGGCCAGATACGCAGTATTTT. The chain has TRBV24-1 and TRBJ2-3; possible D gene TRBD1, 5 bases. This CDR3 comprises 14 residues. With 4 bases removed from V and 4 bases from J, the gap between germline ends came to 11 bases. From germline, CDR1 is KGHDR and CDR2 SFDVKD.